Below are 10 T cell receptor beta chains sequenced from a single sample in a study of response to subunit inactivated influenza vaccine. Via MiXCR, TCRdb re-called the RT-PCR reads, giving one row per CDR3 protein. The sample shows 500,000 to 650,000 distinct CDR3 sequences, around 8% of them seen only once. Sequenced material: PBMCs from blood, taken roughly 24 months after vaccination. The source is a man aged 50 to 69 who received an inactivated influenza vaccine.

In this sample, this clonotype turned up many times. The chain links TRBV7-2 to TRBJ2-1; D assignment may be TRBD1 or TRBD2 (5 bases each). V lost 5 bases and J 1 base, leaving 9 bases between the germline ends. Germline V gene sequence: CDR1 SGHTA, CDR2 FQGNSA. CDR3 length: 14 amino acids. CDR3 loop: CASSAEGSYNEQFF. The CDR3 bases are TGTGCCAGCAGCGCAGAGGGGTCCTACAATGAGCAGTTCTTC.

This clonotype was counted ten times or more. CDR3 residues: CASSLALRAENTGELFF. Here the CDR3 DNA reads TGTGCCAGCAGCTTAGCGCTCCGGGCCGAGAACACCGGGGAGCTGTTTTTT. The chain links TRBV7-8 to TRBJ2-2; D unclear. Trimming took off 0 bases at V and 1 base at J, with 12 bases between the two ends. CDR1 is SGHVS, CDR2 FQNEAQ, per germline. CDR3 length: 17 amino acids.

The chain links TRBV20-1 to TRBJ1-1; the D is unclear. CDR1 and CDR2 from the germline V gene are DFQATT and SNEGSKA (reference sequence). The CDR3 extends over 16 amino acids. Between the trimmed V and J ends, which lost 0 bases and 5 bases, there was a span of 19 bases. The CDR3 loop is CSARDLHGLRATEAFF. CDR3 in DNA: TGCAGTGCTAGAGATTTGCACGGACTGAGGGCTACTGAAGCTTTCTTT.

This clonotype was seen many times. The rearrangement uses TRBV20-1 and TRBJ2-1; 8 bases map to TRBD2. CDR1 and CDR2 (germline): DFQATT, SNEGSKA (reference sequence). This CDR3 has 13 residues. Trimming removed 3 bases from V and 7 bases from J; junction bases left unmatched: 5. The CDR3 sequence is CSARAGGRNEQFF. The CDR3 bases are TGCAGTGCTAGGGCGGGGGGTAGGAATGAGCAGTTCTTC.

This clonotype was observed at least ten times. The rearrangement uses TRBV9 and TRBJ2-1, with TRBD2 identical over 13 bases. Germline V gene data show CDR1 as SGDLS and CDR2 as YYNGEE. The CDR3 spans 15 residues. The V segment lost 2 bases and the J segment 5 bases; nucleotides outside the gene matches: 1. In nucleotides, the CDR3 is TGTGCCAGCAGCGTTGGACTAGCGGGGGACAATGAGCAGTTCTTC. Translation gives CASSVGLAGDNEQFF. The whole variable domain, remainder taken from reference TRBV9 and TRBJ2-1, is DSGVTQTPKHLITATGQRVTLRCSPRSGDLSVYWYQQSLDQGLQFLIQYYNGEERAKGNILERFSAQQFPDLHSELNLSSLELGDSALYFCASSVGLAGDNEQFFGPGTRLTVL.

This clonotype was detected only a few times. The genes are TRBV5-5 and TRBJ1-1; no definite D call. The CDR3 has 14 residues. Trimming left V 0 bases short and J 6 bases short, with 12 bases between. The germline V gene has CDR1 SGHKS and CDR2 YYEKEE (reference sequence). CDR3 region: CASSLEFHLSEAFF. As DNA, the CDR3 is TGTGCCAGCAGCTTGGAGTTTCATTTATCTGAAGCTTTCTTT.

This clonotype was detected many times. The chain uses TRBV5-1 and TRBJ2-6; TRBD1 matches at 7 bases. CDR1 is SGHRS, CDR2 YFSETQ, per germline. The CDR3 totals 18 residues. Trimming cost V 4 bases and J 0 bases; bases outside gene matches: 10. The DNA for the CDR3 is TGCGCCAGCAGCCCGAGGGGACAGCAAATCTCTGGGGCCAACGTCCTGACTTTC. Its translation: CASSPRGQQISGANVLTF.

The CDR3 DNA is TGTGCCAGCAGTTTAGCGACAGGGTTGGGCTATGGCTACACCTTC. This sequence encodes CASSLATGLGYGYTF. This sequence joins TRBV12-3 or TRBV12-4 and TRBJ1-2, with 7 bases lining up with TRBD1. CDR3 length equals 15 residues. V gave up 0 bases and J gave up 4 bases; unmatched junction bases: 5.

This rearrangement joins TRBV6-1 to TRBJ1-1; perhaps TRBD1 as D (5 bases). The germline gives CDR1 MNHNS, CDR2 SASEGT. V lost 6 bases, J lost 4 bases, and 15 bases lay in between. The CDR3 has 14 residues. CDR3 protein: CASRPGPRGTEAFF. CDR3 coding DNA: TGTGCCAGCAGGCCGGGACCACGAGGCACTGAAGCTTTCTTT.

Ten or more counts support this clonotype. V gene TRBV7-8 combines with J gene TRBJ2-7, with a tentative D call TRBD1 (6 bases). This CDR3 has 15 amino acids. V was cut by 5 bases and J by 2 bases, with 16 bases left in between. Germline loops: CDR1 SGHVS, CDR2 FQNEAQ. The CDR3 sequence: CASSVVQGPTYEQYF. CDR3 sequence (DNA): TGTGCCAGCAGCGTCGTACAGGGTCCCACCTACGAGCAGTACTTC. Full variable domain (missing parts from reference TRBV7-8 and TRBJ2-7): GAGVSQSPRYKVAKRGQDVALRCDPISGHVSLFWYQQALGQGPEFLTYFQNEAQLDKSGLPSDRFFAERPEGSVSTLKIQRTQQEDSAVYLCASSVVQGPTYEQYFGPGTRLTVT.